The 11 T cell receptor beta chains below all came from one sample that was sequenced in a study of cytomegalovirus exposure and HLA in healthy donors. Sequencing was performed with immunoSEQ multiplex PCR; in TCRdb, only in-frame clones are kept and a portion is missing. The table lists fewer than 350,000 clones, approximately 90% of them singletons, with roughly 1% in the top ten. Sequenced: PBMCs. These receptors all come from a woman aged 18-29 years in good health and CMV-seronegative.

V usage is TRBV19 and J usage is TRBJ1-5; the match to TRBD1 covers 9 bases. V was pared by 3 bases and J by 11 bases, with 11 bases of the junction left unmatched. CDR3 size: 15 residues. The germline gives CDR1 LNHDA, CDR2 SQIVND (reference sequence). The CDR3 loop reads CASSMFMDRGSSQHF. For the CDR3, the DNA is TGTGCCAGTAGTATGTTTATGGACAGGGGTTCGTCCCAGCATTTT.

The chain is built from TRBV9 and TRBJ2-1, with TRBD1 matching over 7 bases. The junction had 1 base not matched to a gene; V was cut back by 3 bases and J by 4 bases. This CDR3 comprises 13 residues. Germline CDR1 is SGDLS and CDR2 is YYNGEE. The CDR3 DNA reads TGTGCCAGCAGCGGGGGACAGTACAATGAGCAGTTCTTC. This sequence encodes CASSGGQYNEQFF.

The chain uses TRBV27 and TRBJ2-7; maybe TRBD2 (5 bases). Germline loops: CDR1 MNHEY, CDR2 SMNVEV (reference sequence). Trimming took off 6 bases at V and 3 bases at J, with 18 bases between the two ends. This CDR3 is built from 15 residues. In nucleotides, the CDR3 is TGTGCCAGCAGGGACTTGGGTTCAGGTAGCTACGAGCAGTACTTC. This sequence encodes CASRDLGSGSYEQYF.

The rearrangement links TRBV28 to TRBJ1-5; a possible D gene is TRBD1 (6 bases). The CDR3 totals 13 residues. Deletions cut 2 bases from V and 7 bases from J, with 9 bases between. CDR1 and CDR2 (germline): MDHEN, SYDVKM. CDR3 in amino acids: CASSLNRVQPQHF. CDR3 DNA sequence: TGTGCCAGCAGTTTAAACAGGGTACAGCCCCAGCATTTT.

This clone is a singleton in its sample. The chain links TRBV6-1 to TRBJ2-7, with 9 bases aligning to TRBD1. Germline V gene sequence: CDR1 MNHNS, CDR2 SASEGT. The junction had 5 bases not matched to a gene; V was cut back by 2 bases and J by 3 bases. CDR3 length: 15 amino acids. The CDR3 region is CASSETGGADYEQYF. The CDR3 DNA sequence: TGTGCCAGCAGTGAAACAGGGGGCGCTGACTACGAGCAGTACTTC.

The chain is built from TRBV28 and TRBJ1-1, with a weak D call TRBD1 (5 bases). V was trimmed by 5 bases and J by 0 bases, leaving 13 bases between them. The germline V gene has CDR1 MDHEN and CDR2 SYDVKM. The CDR3 contains 15 residues. CDR3 sequence: CASSETREVNTEAFF. In DNA, the CDR3 is TGTGCCAGCAGTGAAACCAGGGAAGTGAACACTGAAGCTTTCTTT. The variable domain in full, with the rest retrieved from reference TRBV28 and TRBJ1-1, is DVKVTQSSRYLVKRTGEKVFLECVQDMDHENMFWYRQDPGLGLRLIYFSYDVKMKEKGDIPEGYSVSREKKERFSLILESASTNQTSMYLCASSETREVNTEAFFGQGTRLTVV.

This clone was picked up a small number of times. DNA of the CDR3: TGTGCCAGCAGACTGGGGGGGGGCGCAGGTGGCTACACCTTC. Translation: CASRLGGGAGGYTF. The chain uses TRBV28 and TRBJ1-2; D is perhaps TRBD1 (6 bases). Trimming removed 6 bases from V and 7 bases from J, with 18 bases in between. CDR1 and CDR2 from the germline V gene are MDHEN and SYDVKM. The CDR3 length is 14 residues.

The genes are TRBV28 and TRBJ2-7; weak D call: TRBD2 (6 bases). Germline assignment: CDR1 MDHEN and CDR2 SYDVKM. The CDR3 is made up of 12 amino acids. V was cut by 6 bases and J by 6 bases, with 12 bases left in between. The CDR3 DNA reads TGTGCCAGCAGGGTGCGGAGGGGCGAGCAGTACTTC. Amino acids: CASRVRRGEQYF.

The table lists this clone with a count of one. The V call is TRBV10-3, the J call TRBJ2-5; 9 bases align to TRBD1. V gave up 0 bases and J gave up 4 bases; unmatched junction bases: 3. Germline lookup yields CDR1 ENHRY and CDR2 SYGVKD. The CDR3 consists of 15 residues. The CDR3 sequence is CAISESGQGVETQYF. CDR3 DNA: TGTGCCATCAGTGAGTCGGGACAGGGTGTAGAGACCCAGTACTTC.

The chain couples TRBV6-5 to TRBJ1-3, with TRBD1 as a possible D gene (6 bases). V was clipped by 2 bases and J by 2 bases, with 10 bases between them. The CDR3 loop spans 15 amino acids. Germline V gene data show CDR1 as MNHEY and CDR2 as SVGAGI. In nucleotides, the CDR3 is TGTGCCAGCAGTTACACGGACAGACCTGGAAACACCATATATTTT. Protein product: CASSYTDRPGNTIYF.

This clone is a singleton in its sample. The chain couples TRBV7-2 to TRBJ2-7, with 10 bases identical to TRBD2. Germline V gene lookup returns CDR1 SGHTA and CDR2 FQGNSA. CDR3 length: 16 residues. Trimming cost V 5 bases and J 6 bases; bases outside gene matches: 13. CDR3 in amino acids: CASSARLAGGLSEQYF. The CDR3 DNA sequence: TGTGCCAGCAGCGCCCGACTAGCGGGTGGGTTATCCGAGCAGTACTTC.